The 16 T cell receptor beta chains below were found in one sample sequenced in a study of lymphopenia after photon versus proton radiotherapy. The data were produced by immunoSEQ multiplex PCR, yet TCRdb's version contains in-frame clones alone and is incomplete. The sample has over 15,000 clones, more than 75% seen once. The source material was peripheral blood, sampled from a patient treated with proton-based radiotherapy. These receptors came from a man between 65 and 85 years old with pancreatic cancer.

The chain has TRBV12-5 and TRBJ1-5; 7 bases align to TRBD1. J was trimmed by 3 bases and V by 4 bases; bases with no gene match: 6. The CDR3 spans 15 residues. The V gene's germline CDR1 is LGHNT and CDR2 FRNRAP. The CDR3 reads CASGSSGQDNQPQHF. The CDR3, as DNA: TGTGCTAGTGGTTCTTCAGGACAGGACAATCAGCCCCAGCATTTT.

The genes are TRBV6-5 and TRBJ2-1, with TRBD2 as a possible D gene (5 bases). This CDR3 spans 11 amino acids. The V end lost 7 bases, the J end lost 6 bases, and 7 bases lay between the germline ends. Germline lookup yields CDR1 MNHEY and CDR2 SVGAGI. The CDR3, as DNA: TGTGCCAGCAACCTAGCCAATGAGCAGTTCTTC. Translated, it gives CASNLANEQFF.

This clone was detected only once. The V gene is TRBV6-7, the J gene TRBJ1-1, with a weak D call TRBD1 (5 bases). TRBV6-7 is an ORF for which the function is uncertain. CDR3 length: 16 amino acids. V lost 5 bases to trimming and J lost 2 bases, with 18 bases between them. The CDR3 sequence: CASSDPGALGNTEAFF. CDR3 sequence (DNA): TGTGCCAGCAGTGACCCTGGGGCTCTGGGTAACACTGAAGCTTTCTTT.

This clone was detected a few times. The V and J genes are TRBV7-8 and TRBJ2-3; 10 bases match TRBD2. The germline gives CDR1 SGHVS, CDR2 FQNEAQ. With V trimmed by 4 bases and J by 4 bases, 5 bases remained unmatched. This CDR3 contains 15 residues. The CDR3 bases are TGTGCCAGCAGCTCGAGCGGGAGGGCGGCAGATACGCAGTATTTT. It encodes CASSSSGRAADTQYF.

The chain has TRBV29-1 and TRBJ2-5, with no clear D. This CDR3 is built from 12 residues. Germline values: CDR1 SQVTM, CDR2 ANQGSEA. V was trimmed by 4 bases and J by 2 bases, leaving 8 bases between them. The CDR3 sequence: CSVAKAQETQYF. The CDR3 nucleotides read TGCAGCGTTGCCAAAGCGCAAGAGACCCAGTACTTC.

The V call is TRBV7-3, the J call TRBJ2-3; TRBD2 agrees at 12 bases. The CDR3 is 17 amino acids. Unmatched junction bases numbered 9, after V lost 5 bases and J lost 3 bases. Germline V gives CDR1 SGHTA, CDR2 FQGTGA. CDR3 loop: CASSPGLAGKGTDTQYF. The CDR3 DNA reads TGTGCCAGCAGCCCCGGACTAGCGGGGAAGGGAACAGATACGCAGTATTTT.

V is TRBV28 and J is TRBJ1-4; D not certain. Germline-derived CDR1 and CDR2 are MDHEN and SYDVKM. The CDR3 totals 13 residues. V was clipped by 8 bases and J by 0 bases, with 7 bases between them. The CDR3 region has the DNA TGTGCCAGCTATCAACCAACTAATGAAAAACTGTTTTTT. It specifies CASYQPTNEKLFF.

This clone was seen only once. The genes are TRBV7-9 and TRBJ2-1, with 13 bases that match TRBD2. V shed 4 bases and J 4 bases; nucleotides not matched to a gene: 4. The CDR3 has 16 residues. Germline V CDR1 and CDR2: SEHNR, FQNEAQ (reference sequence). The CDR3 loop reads CASSSRLAGGYNEQFF. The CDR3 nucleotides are TGTGCCAGCAGCTCCAGACTAGCGGGGGGTTACAATGAGCAGTTCTTC.

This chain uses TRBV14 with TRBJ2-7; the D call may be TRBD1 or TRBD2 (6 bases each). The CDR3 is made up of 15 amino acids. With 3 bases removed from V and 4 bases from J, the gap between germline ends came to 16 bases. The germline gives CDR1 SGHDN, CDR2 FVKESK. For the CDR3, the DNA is TGTGCCAGCAGCCAGTGGAGGGGGGCAAATTACGAGCAGTACTTC. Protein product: CASSQWRGANYEQYF.

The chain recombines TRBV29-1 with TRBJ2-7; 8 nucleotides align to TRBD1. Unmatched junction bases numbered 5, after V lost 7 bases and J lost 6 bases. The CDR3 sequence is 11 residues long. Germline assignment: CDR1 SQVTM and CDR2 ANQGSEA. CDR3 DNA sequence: TGCAGCGGCATGACAGGGGTCGAGCAGTACTTC. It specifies CSGMTGVEQYF.

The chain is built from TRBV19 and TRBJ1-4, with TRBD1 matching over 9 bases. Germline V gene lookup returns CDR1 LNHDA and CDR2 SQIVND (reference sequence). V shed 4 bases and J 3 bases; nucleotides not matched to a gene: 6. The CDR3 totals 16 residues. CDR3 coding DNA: TGTGCCAGTAGTACGGACAGGGGTCTGTCTAATGAAAAACTGTTTTTT. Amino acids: CASSTDRGLSNEKLFF.

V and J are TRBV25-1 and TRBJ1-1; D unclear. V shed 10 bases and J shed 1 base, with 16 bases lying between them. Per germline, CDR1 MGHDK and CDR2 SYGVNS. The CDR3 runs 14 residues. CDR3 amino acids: CATQMGRQNTEAFF. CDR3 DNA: TGTGCCACCCAAATGGGTAGACAGAACACTGAAGCTTTCTTT.

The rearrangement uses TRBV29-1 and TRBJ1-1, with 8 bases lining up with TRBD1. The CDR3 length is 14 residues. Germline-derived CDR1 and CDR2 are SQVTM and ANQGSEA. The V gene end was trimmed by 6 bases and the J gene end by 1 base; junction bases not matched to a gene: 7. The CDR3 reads CSVEPRGRNTEAFF. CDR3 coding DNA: TGCAGCGTCGAACCCAGGGGGCGGAACACTGAAGCTTTCTTT. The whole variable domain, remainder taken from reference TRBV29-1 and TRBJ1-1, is SAVISQKPSRDICQRGTSLTIQCQVDSQVTMMFWYRQQPGQSLTLIATANQGSEATYESGFVIDKFPISRPNLTFSTLTVSNMSPEDSSIYLCSVEPRGRNTEAFFGQGTRLTVV.

CDR3 sequence (DNA): TGTGCCAGCTGGACTAGCGGGAGAAATGGCCAAGAGACCCAGTACTTC. This sequence encodes CASWTSGRNGQETQYF. The gene calls are TRBV6-6 and TRBJ2-5; 13 nucleotides match TRBD2. V lost 8 bases, J lost 1 base, and 7 bases stayed unmatched. Germline V gene lookup returns CDR1 MNHNY and CDR2 SVGAGI (reference sequence). The CDR3 totals 16 residues.

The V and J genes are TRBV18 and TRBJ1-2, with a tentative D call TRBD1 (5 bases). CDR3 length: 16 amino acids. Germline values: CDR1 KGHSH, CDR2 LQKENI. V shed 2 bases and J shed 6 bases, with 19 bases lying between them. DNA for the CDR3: TGTGCCAGCTCACCAATGCGCGGGCCGACAGATAATGGCTACACCTTC. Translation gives CASSPMRGPTDNGYTF.

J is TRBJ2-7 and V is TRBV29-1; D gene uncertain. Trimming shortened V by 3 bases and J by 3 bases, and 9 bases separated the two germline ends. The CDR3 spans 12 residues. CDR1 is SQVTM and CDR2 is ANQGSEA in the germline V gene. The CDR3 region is CSVEGKHYEQYF. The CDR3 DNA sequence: TGCAGCGTTGAGGGGAAACACTACGAGCAGTACTTC.